The rows below give T cell receptor beta chains drawn from one sample of a study of T cells in Graves' hyperthyroidism and ophthalmopathy. One entry per CDR3 protein results from TCRdb running MiXCR on the multiplex PCR reads. The table lists a few hundred thousand distinct CDR3 sequences, around 20% of them singletons. The sample taken for sequencing was blood. The receptors here all came from a man aged 18 to 29 with Graves' ophthalmopathy. CDR3s include the opening cysteine and the closing phenylalanine or tryptophan. D genes are given only for firm matches. A row's size may be missing; if present it is once, few, many or a size class.

d_gene: TRBD1; abundance: many; v_gene: TRBV24-1; j_gene: TRBJ2-5; CDR3aa: CATSDFTGGAWETQYF; CDR3nt: TGTGCCACCAGTGATTTTACAGGGGGCGCTTGGGAGACCCAGTACTTC
d_gene: -; abundance: -; v_gene: TRBV6-1; j_gene: TRBJ2-1; CDR3aa: CAIRRGGGLSEQFF; CDR3nt: TGTGCCATCAGGAGGGGGGGGGGCCTGAGTGAGCAGTTCTTC
d_gene: -; abundance: many; v_gene: TRBV6-4; j_gene: TRBJ1-2; CDR3aa: CASSDSTNYGYTF; CDR3nt: TGTGCCAGCAGTGACTCGACAAACTATGGCTACACCTTC
d_gene: TRBD1; abundance: -; v_gene: TRBV19; j_gene: TRBJ1-4; CDR3aa: CVSSLTGQINEKLFF; CDR3nt: TGTGTCAGTAGTTTAACGGGACAGATTAATGAAAAACTGTTTTTT
d_gene: -; abundance: -; v_gene: TRBV12-3/TRBV12-4; j_gene: TRBJ2-7; CDR3aa: CASSRVGTPSYEQYF; CDR3nt: TGTGCCAGCAGCCGTGTCGGGACACCTTCCTACGAGCAGTACTTC
d_gene: TRBD1; abundance: few; v_gene: TRBV19; j_gene: TRBJ1-1; CDR3aa: CATDRQGRTEAFF; CDR3nt: TGTGCCACCGACCGACAGGGTCGAACTGAAGCTTTCTTT
d_gene: -; abundance: many; v_gene: TRBV12-3/TRBV12-4; j_gene: TRBJ2-5; CDR3aa: CASSFVGFRAGVETQYF; CDR3nt: TGTGCCAGCAGTTTCGTGGGCTTCAGGGCAGGGGTAGAGACCCAGTACTTC
d_gene: -; abundance: -; v_gene: TRBV5-8; j_gene: TRBJ1-1; CDR3aa: CASTLTGTNTEAFF; CDR3nt: TGTGCCAGCACCCTGACTGGGACGAACACTGAAGCTTTCTTT
d_gene: -; abundance: many; v_gene: TRBV5-5; j_gene: TRBJ1-1; CDR3aa: CASSFATLGPEAFF; CDR3nt: TGTGCCAGCAGCTTTGCGACACTGGGACCTGAAGCTTTCTTT
d_gene: TRBD1; abundance: -; v_gene: TRBV4-1; j_gene: TRBJ2-5; CDR3aa: CASSQEGQLPETQYF; CDR3nt: TGCGCCAGCAGCCAAGAGGGACAGCTTCCAGAGACCCAGTACTTC
d_gene: -; abundance: -; v_gene: TRBV12-3/TRBV12-4; j_gene: TRBJ1-3; CDR3aa: CASKLEGLPGNSIYF; CDR3nt: TGTGCCAGCAAGCTCGAGGGGTTACCTGGAAACTCCATATATTTT
d_gene: TRBD1; abundance: many; v_gene: TRBV7-9; j_gene: TRBJ2-1; CDR3aa: CASSALRDRGNEQFF; CDR3nt: TGTGCCAGCAGCGCCCTCCGGGACAGGGGCAATGAGCAGTTCTTC
d_gene: -; abundance: few; v_gene: TRBV27; j_gene: TRBJ1-4; CDR3aa: CASSLNGQNTEKLFF; CDR3nt: TGTGCCAGCAGTTTGAACGGACAGAATACTGAAAAACTGTTTTTT
d_gene: TRBD1; abundance: -; v_gene: TRBV5-1; j_gene: TRBJ1-5; CDR3aa: CASSLSGTADTQHF; CDR3nt: TGCGCCAGCAGCTTATCCGGGACAGCAGATACGCAGCATTTT
d_gene: -; abundance: -; v_gene: TRBV15; j_gene: TRBJ2-3; CDR3aa: CATSRDRYTDTQYF; CDR3nt: TGTGCCACCAGCAGAGATAGGTACACAGATACGCAGTATTTT
d_gene: TRBD1; abundance: -; v_gene: TRBV29-1; j_gene: TRBJ2-7; CDR3aa: CSVPGTDSYEQYF; CDR3nt: TGCAGCGTTCCCGGGACAGACTCCTACGAGCAGTACTTC
d_gene: TRBD1; abundance: few; v_gene: TRBV18; j_gene: TRBJ1-2; CDR3aa: CASSPGQGAQGYTF; CDR3nt: TGTGCCAGCTCACCGGGACAGGGGGCGCAGGGCTACACCTTC
d_gene: TRBD2; abundance: -; v_gene: TRBV7-3; j_gene: TRBJ2-7; CDR3aa: CASSLNGGAVEQYF; CDR3nt: TGTGCCAGCAGCTTAAACGGGGGGGCCGTCGAGCAGTACTTC
d_gene: -; abundance: few; v_gene: TRBV5-6; j_gene: TRBJ2-5; CDR3aa: CASSSSSAETQYF; CDR3nt: TGTGCCAGCAGCTCAAGCAGCGCTGAGACCCAGTACTTC
d_gene: -; abundance: -; v_gene: TRBV10-2; j_gene: TRBJ1-1; CDR3aa: CASSEGRITEAFF; CDR3nt: TGCGCCAGCAGTGAAGGGAGGATCACTGAAGCTTTCTTT
d_gene: -; abundance: many; v_gene: TRBV12-3/TRBV12-4; j_gene: TRBJ1-5; CDR3aa: CASSLWGSLRQPQHF; CDR3nt: TGTGCCAGCAGTTTGTGGGGCAGTCTAAGGCAGCCCCAGCATTTT
d_gene: TRBD2; abundance: many; v_gene: TRBV6-1; j_gene: TRBJ2-1; CDR3aa: CASSYQRGAHEQFF; CDR3nt: TGTGCCAGCAGTTACCAGCGGGGGGCCCATGAGCAGTTCTTC
d_gene: -; abundance: few; v_gene: TRBV18; j_gene: TRBJ2-5; CDR3aa: CASWRDKTQYF; CDR3nt: TGTGCCAGCTGGCGGGATAAGACCCAGTACTTC
d_gene: -; abundance: -; v_gene: TRBV20-1; j_gene: TRBJ2-1; CDR3aa: CSARVSYEQFF; CDR3nt: TGCAGTGCTAGAGTGTCGTATGAGCAGTTCTTC
d_gene: TRBD1; abundance: -; v_gene: TRBV20-1; j_gene: TRBJ2-6; CDR3aa: CSAPIQGTGANVLTF; CDR3nt: TGCAGTGCTCCTATACAGGGGACTGGGGCCAACGTCCTGACTTTC
d_gene: -; abundance: many; v_gene: TRBV5-1; j_gene: TRBJ1-1; CDR3aa: CASGGLNTEAFF; CDR3nt: TGCGCCAGCGGGGGGCTGAACACTGAAGCTTTCTTT
d_gene: -; abundance: -; v_gene: TRBV20-1; j_gene: TRBJ1-5; CDR3aa: CSAGMTADQPQHF; CDR3nt: TGCAGTGCTGGGATGACAGCCGATCAGCCCCAGCATTTT
d_gene: -; abundance: many; v_gene: TRBV18; j_gene: TRBJ2-3; CDR3aa: CASSTRQVGTDTQYF; CDR3nt: TGTGCCAGCTCAACGAGACAGGTGGGAACAGATACGCAGTATTTT
d_gene: TRBD1; abundance: -; v_gene: TRBV27; j_gene: TRBJ1-2; CDR3aa: CASSLGGTGSGGYTF; CDR3nt: TGTGCCAGCAGTTTAGGGGGGACAGGGAGTGGCGGCTACACCTTC
d_gene: TRBD2; abundance: few; v_gene: TRBV10-3; j_gene: TRBJ2-1; CDR3aa: CAISDPGGGLTYNEQFF; CDR3nt: TGTGCCATCAGTGATCCCGGGGGGGGTTTAACCTACAATGAGCAGTTCTTC
d_gene: -; abundance: many; v_gene: TRBV7-9; j_gene: TRBJ1-1; CDR3aa: CASSLYGGVNTEAFF; CDR3nt: TGTGCCAGCAGCTTGTATGGAGGAGTTAACACTGAAGCTTTCTTT
d_gene: TRBD1; abundance: many; v_gene: TRBV2; j_gene: TRBJ1-2; CDR3aa: CASSDGSQGDGYTF; CDR3nt: TGTGCCAGCAGTGATGGTTCACAGGGGGATGGCTACACCTTC
d_gene: -; abundance: few; v_gene: TRBV14; j_gene: TRBJ1-2; CDR3aa: CASSQTDTPAGYTF; CDR3nt: TGTGCCAGCAGCCAAACCGACACCCCAGCGGGCTACACCTTC